The TCR beta chain under discussion was sequenced for a study of cytomegalovirus exposure and HLA in healthy donors. Whole-study results and caveats: Being productive about 90% or about 30% of the time was typical of most TCR beta V segments in an earlier analysis. On later analysis, the bulk of CMV-associated TCR beta chains appeared to be HLA-restricted.

Concerning this clone itself: What it binds is unknown.

Germline loops: CDR1 SEHNR, CDR2 FQNEAQ (reference sequence). The CDR3 is made up of 15 amino acids. V was clipped by 5 bases and J by 1 base, with 14 bases between them. Amplification used 60 Vbeta primers and 13 Jbeta primers. Clones were read by immunoSEQ multiplex PCR, and TCRdb kept only the in-frame ones, dropping some. This sample's clone table lists fewer than 85,000 clones. V gene TRBV7-9 combines with J gene TRBJ1-1; no firm D call. The source material was PBMCs. The clonotype originates from a female donor in good health and CMV-seropositive. The CDR3 region has the DNA TGTGCCAGCAGCCCCTCCAGCGGACCGAACACTGAAGCTTTCTTT. Amino acid sequence: CASSPSSGPNTEAFF.